This T cell receptor beta chain was retrieved from a study of blood T cell repertoires in COVID-19. Trimming shortened V by 6 bases and J by 3 bases, and 11 bases separated the two germline ends. Germline-derived CDR1 and CDR2 are KGHSH and LQKENI. The CDR3 loop spans 13 amino acids. Authors' data handling: Amplifying reference gene primers gave estimates of nucleated cell counts. TCRdb's table, derived via immunoSEQ multiplex PCR, lists solely in-frame clones and lacks some. V, J and clone size reflect that table, while D and trimming were determined from the DNA. The sample records around 220,000 clones, 65% to 85% being singletons.

The sample comprised peripheral blood. The chain is built from TRBV18 and TRBJ1-1, with D unclear. This clonotype was sampled from a woman between 40 and 55 years old with active or convalescent COVID-19. The CDR3 coding sequence is TGTGCCAGCTCTCTACAGCGGGACACTGAAGCTTTCTTT. Protein: CASSLQRDTEAFF.